This entry lists 13 T cell receptor beta chains sequenced from one sample in a study of naive and memory T cell subsets. An equimolar mix of two oligonucleotides served as the beta constant-region primer for TRBC1 and TRBC2. Nested alpha and beta constant-region primers with the SP2 primer drove four PCR rounds on ligated cDNA. TCRdb re-analysed the UMI-ligation and nested PCR reads in MiXCR, keeping a single row per CDR3 protein. Among 95,000 to 150,000 distinct CDR3 sequences listed, approximately 37% were seen once. The sequenced material came from central memory CD4+ T cells from blood. These receptor sequences come from a human donor in good health.

This clonotype came up a few times. In DNA form, the CDR3 reads TGTGCCAGTTCGTGGGCAGGGGGCAGTTCTGGGGCCAACGTCCTGACTTTC. It specifies CASSWAGGSSGANVLTF. The chain links TRBV19 to TRBJ2-6; 8 nucleotides match TRBD1. Per the germline V gene, CDR1 is LNHDA and CDR2 is SQIVND (reference sequence). There are 17 residues in the CDR3. The trim removed 8 bases at V and 1 base at J, leaving 10 bases unmatched.

CDR3 loop: CASSKGLLAGHYEQYF. The CDR3 nucleotides are TGTGCCAGCAGCAAAGGTCTCTTAGCGGGACATTACGAGCAGTACTTC. The chain recombines TRBV11-2 with TRBJ2-7, with 8 bases identical to TRBD2. This CDR3 comprises 16 residues. Unmatched junction bases numbered 13, after V lost 5 bases and J lost 4 bases. Germline CDR1 and CDR2: SGHAT and FQNNGV.

This clonotype is labeled medium-sized. V and J are TRBV20-1 and TRBJ2-1; D is uncertain. Germline CDR1 is DFQATT and CDR2 is SNEGSKA (reference sequence). This CDR3 has 12 amino acids. V lost 2 bases and J lost 7, with 9 bases in between. CDR3 residues: CSARTLKNEQFF. The CDR3 region has the DNA TGCAGTGCTAGAACGTTGAAGAATGAGCAGTTCTTC.

The chain has TRBV19 and TRBJ2-1; weak D call: TRBD2 (6 bases). The germline V gene encodes CDR1 LNHDA and CDR2 SQIVND (reference sequence). V lost 4 bases and J 5 bases, leaving 12 bases between the germline ends. The CDR3 runs to 14 residues. In DNA form, the CDR3 reads TGTGCCAGTAGTACCGGGGGAAAACACAATGAGCAGTTCTTC. Its protein is CASSTGGKHNEQFF. The variable domain in full, completed from reference TRBV19 and TRBJ2-1, reads DGGITQSPKYLFRKEGQNVTLSCEQNLNHDAMYWYRQDPGQGLRLIYYSQIVNDFQKGDIAEGYSVSREKKESFPLTVTSAQKNPTAFYLCASSTGGKHNEQFFGPGTRLTVL.

This chain joins TRBV5-6 and TRBJ2-3; D is unresolved. V lost 1 base and J lost 3, with 6 bases in between. The germline V gene encodes CDR1 SGHDT and CDR2 YYEEEE. CDR3 size: 13 residues. CDR3 in DNA: TGTGCCAGCAGCTTGTTAGTTACAGATACGCAGTATTTT. Protein product: CASSLLVTDTQYF. The full variable domain, completed using reference TRBV5-6 and TRBJ2-3, is DAGVTQSPTHLIKTRGQQVTLRCSPKSGHDTVSWYQQALGQGPQFIFQYYEEEERQRGNFPDRFSGHQFPNYSSELNVNALLLGDSALYLCASSLLVTDTQYFGPGTRLTVL.

The V and J genes are TRBV7-9 and TRBJ2-7; TRBD2 matches at 10 bases. Germline CDR1 and CDR2: SEHNR and FQNEAQ (reference sequence). Trimming at V came to 3 bases and at J to 6 bases, leaving 5 bases not matched to a gene. This CDR3 region has 14 residues. CDR3 loop: CASSFSGRSREQYF. DNA of the CDR3: TGTGCCAGCAGCTTTAGCGGGAGGTCCCGCGAGCAGTACTTC.

The chain carries TRBV11-2 and TRBJ2-7, with D possibly TRBD2 on 5 matching bases. Deletions cut 3 bases from V and 7 bases from J, with 13 bases between. Germline V gene data show CDR1 as SGHAT and CDR2 as FQNNGV. CDR3 size: 13 residues. The CDR3 nucleotides read TGTGCCAGCAGCTTCGGGATCGGGGATGAGCAGTACTTC. It yields the protein CASSFGIGDEQYF.

The chain couples TRBV7-9 to TRBJ2-5; D remains unclear. Between the trimmed V and J ends, which lost 6 bases and 4 bases, there was a span of 9 bases. Germline V gene sequence: CDR1 SEHNR, CDR2 FQNEAQ (reference sequence). The CDR3 contains 12 residues. As DNA, the CDR3 is TGTGCCAGCAGAGGGTGGGGAGAGACCCAGTACTTC. Protein product: CASRGWGETQYF. The variable domain in full, with the rest retrieved from reference TRBV7-9 and TRBJ2-5, is DTGVSQNPRHKITKRGQNVTFRCDPISEHNRLYWYRQTLGQGPEFLTYFQNEAQLEKSRLLSDRFSAERPKGSFSTLEIQRTEQGDSAMYLCASRGWGETQYFGPGTRLLVL.

The chain employs TRBV28 and TRBJ2-2; D not certain. This CDR3 is 12 amino acids long. Per the germline V gene, CDR1 is MDHEN and CDR2 is SYDVKM. V was shortened by 3 bases and J by 4 bases, with 3 bases between the two germline ends. In DNA form, the CDR3 reads TGTGCCAGCAGTTTTCTCACCGGGGAGCTGTTTTTT. As protein: CASSFLTGELFF.

This chain uses TRBV20-1 with TRBJ1-2; D is ambiguous. The CDR3 runs to 12 residues. Germline CDR1 is DFQATT and CDR2 is SNEGSKA (reference sequence). V lost 3 bases to trimming and J lost 2 bases, with 7 bases between them. CDR3 bases: TGCAGTGCTAGGCCCGTCAACTATGGCTACACCTTC. Translating it yields CSARPVNYGYTF.

The CDR3 is CASNKPGQQETQYF. In DNA, the CDR3 is TGTGCCAGCAACAAACCGGGACAGCAAGAGACCCAGTACTTC. The rearrangement joins TRBV5-4 to TRBJ2-5; 7 bases map to TRBD1. The CDR3 extends over 14 amino acids. Germline CDR1 SGHNT, CDR2 YYREEE (reference sequence). J gave up 2 bases and V 6 bases, and 7 bases lay outside the gene matches.

This clonotype has only a few counts. The V call is TRBV7-2, the J call TRBJ2-4, with 11 bases that match TRBD1. The CDR3 extends over 15 amino acids. Germline V gene data show CDR1 as SGHTA and CDR2 as FQGNSA. V was clipped by 1 base and J by 9 bases; unmatched bases: 5. DNA for the CDR3: TGTGCCAGCAGCTTAGGAGGGACAGGGGGAGGCATTCAGTACTTC. This codes for CASSLGGTGGGIQYF.

The chain combines TRBV13 with TRBJ2-7; 8 bases are shared with TRBD2. This CDR3 spans 15 amino acids. The ends lost 5 bases at V and 1 base at J; junction bases unmatched: 7. CDR1 is PRHDT and CDR2 is FYEKMQ in the germline V gene (reference sequence). CDR3: CASSKLADTSYEQYF. CDR3 nucleotides: TGTGCCAGCAGCAAACTAGCGGATACATCCTACGAGCAGTACTTC.